Listed below are T cell receptor beta chains from one sample, sequenced in a study of blood T cell repertoires in COVID-19. Sequencing used immunoSEQ multiplex PCR; TCRdb keeps in-frame clones, though not all of them. This sample yields 55,000 to 75,000 clones, of which around 90% are seen a single time; 8.5% belongs to the top ten. Sequencing was done on a sample of peripheral blood. These receptors were taken from a human donor in a cohort sampled during active COVID-19. CDR3s include the opening cysteine and the closing phenylalanine or tryptophan. D genes are given only for firm matches.

v_gene,j_gene,d_gene,CDR3nt,CDR3aa
TRBV19,TRBJ1-1,TRBD1,TGTGCCAGTAGTACGACCCCGGGACAGCTTGTTTCTGAAGCTTTCTTT,CASSTTPGQLVSEAFF
TRBV27,TRBJ1-2,.,TGTGCCAGCAGCCCCAGGGCAGGCTATGGCTACACCTTC,CASSPRAGYGYTF
TRBV2,TRBJ2-7,.,TGTGCCAGCGGGCCCCTTGCGTCGGAGCAGTACTTC,CASGPLASEQYF
TRBV9,TRBJ2-7,.,TGTGCCAGCAGCGTAGACCCAGGGCCCTACGAGCAGTACTTC,CASSVDPGPYEQYF
TRBV11-2,TRBJ2-7,.,TGTGCCAGCAGCTTAAGCCAGGATGGTTCCTACGAGCAGTACTTC,CASSLSQDGSYEQYF
TRBV11-2,TRBJ1-3,TRBD1,TGTGCCAGCAGCTTAGACTACAGGGGGCCTGGAAACACCATATATTTT,CASSLDYRGPGNTIYF
TRBV10-3,TRBJ1-5,TRBD1,TGTGCCACCCAACCGGGACAGGGGGCGAAACAGCCCCAGCATTTT,CATQPGQGAKQPQHF
TRBV14,TRBJ2-7,.,TGTGCCAGCAGCCAACCACAGGGCCAGATCTACGAGCAGTACTTC,CASSQPQGQIYEQYF
TRBV4-1,TRBJ1-1,.,TGCGCCAGCAGCCTCGGACAGTTGAACACTGAAGCTTTCTTT,CASSLGQLNTEAFF
TRBV27,TRBJ1-2,TRBD1,TGTGCCAGCAGTTTACAGCAGGGGGACTATGGCTACACCTTC,CASSLQQGDYGYTF
TRBV20-1,TRBJ1-1,.,TGCAGTGCTAGTTTTCGTAACACTGAAGCTTTCTTT,CSASFRNTEAFF
TRBV19,TRBJ1-5,TRBD1,TGTGCCAGTAGTATAAACAGGGGGATTTATCAGCCCCAGCATTTT,CASSINRGIYQPQHF
TRBV30,TRBJ1-1,.,TGTGCCTGGAGTGTACGGGGGGGCACTGAAGCTTTCTTT,CAWSVRGGTEAFF
TRBV9,TRBJ2-7,TRBD1,TGTGCCAGCAGCCCAGGACAGGGGTACGAGCAGTACTTC,CASSPGQGYEQYF
TRBV30,TRBJ1-2,TRBD1,TGTGCCACGGGGACAGCGAACTATGGCTACACCTTC,CATGTANYGYTF